These T cell receptor beta chains were read from a single sample in a study of monozygotic twins with inflammatory bowel disease. After re-calling the 5' RACE reads, TCRdb lists one entry per CDR3 protein, DNA absent. This sample's table has about 210,000 distinct CDR3 sequences. Input material: blood. These TCRs come from a human donor with ulcerative colitis or Crohn's disease, or a healthy co-twin of an affected twin (not recorded which). Both conserved end residues are part of each CDR3.

TRBV7-2	TRBJ1-3	CASSRQGIRSGNTIYF
TRBV15	TRBJ1-1	CATSREGITEAFF
TRBV11-2	TRBJ2-6	CASSLYGAGGTSGANVLTF
TRBV18	TRBJ2-4	CASSPRVRIAKNIQYF
TRBV5-6	TRBJ2-7	CASSLAMHYEQYF
TRBV6-6	TRBJ1-1	CASSKGFEAFF
TRBV6-1	TRBJ1-2	CASRSTPPLIGVF
TRBV6-5	TRBJ1-2	CASSYGDRGYTF
TRBV24-1	TRBJ2-7	CATSPRKGEQYF
TRBV5-1	TRBJ2-1	CASSVQGYEQFF
TRBV4-1	TRBJ2-7	CASSQAQTGTYEQYF
TRBV25-1	TRBJ2-1	CASSDGGLAGVNEQFF
TRBV29-1	TRBJ2-7	CSVEWGTSYEQYF
TRBV12-3/TRBV12-4	TRBJ1-2	CASSLVSREGKGYTF
TRBV7-2	TRBJ2-2	CASSFSLRDGELFF
TRBV7-8	TRBJ1-1	CASIKQGVNTEAFF
TRBV19	TRBJ1-4	CASSFQGISEKLFF
TRBV5-1	TRBJ1-1	CASSRYDGNTEAFF
TRBV7-8	TRBJ2-7	CASTKGQASSYEQYF
TRBV7-8	TRBJ1-3	CASSLASGQSSGNTIYF
TRBV20-1	TRBJ2-3	CSASSGGTDAQYF
TRBV7-9	TRBJ2-1	CASSFPDNEQFF
TRBV27	TRBJ2-7	CASSLSGMIYKQYF
TRBV7-2	TRBJ2-3	CASYQGGPQYF
TRBV10-3	TRBJ2-7	CAISVVRVSYEQYF
TRBV10-3	TRBJ2-3	CAISESLSSGNQDTQYF
TRBV12-3/TRBV12-4	TRBJ2-1	CASSLTMTWTGNEQFF
TRBV20-1	TRBJ1-5	CSAGWDSNQPQHF
TRBV7-2	TRBJ1-5	CASSPGRDSNQPQHF
TRBV7-8	TRBJ2-1	CASRRQKDEQFF
TRBV12-3/TRBV12-4	TRBJ2-1	CASSPQGVGEQFF
TRBV9	TRBJ2-2	CASSLRQANTGELFF
TRBV7-9	TRBJ1-5	CASSLSGGGQPQHF
TRBV28	TRBJ2-7	CASTLQGSYEQYF
TRBV5-1	TRBJ2-1	CASSTDRGMNEQFF
TRBV7-3	TRBJ1-1	CASSQEANTEAFF
TRBV20-1	TRBJ2-1	CSAFPGQGLYNEQFF
TRBV18	TRBJ2-1	CASSPDRGYEQFF
TRBV12-3/TRBV12-4	TRBJ1-6	CASSFGPHGNSPLHF
TRBV30	TRBJ2-1	CAWSGDEAGGQLEQFF
TRBV6-5	TRBJ2-1	CASSYSPLRVEQFF
TRBV20-1	TRBJ1-4	CSAQTGQGLAKLFF
TRBV5-1	TRBJ2-3	CASSSQRGNVLDTQYF
TRBV3-1	TRBJ2-3	CASSQNGGKDTQYF
TRBV27	TRBJ1-1	CASSLQQGDEAFF